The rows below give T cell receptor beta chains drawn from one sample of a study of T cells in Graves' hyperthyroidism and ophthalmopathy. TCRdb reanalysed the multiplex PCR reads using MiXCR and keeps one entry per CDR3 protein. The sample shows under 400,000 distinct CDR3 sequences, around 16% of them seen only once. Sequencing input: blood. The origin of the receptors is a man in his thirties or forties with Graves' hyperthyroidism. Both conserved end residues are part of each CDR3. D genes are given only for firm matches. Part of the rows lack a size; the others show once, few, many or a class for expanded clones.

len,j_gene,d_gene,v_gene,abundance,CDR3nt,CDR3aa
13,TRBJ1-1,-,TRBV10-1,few,TGCGCCAGCAGTGAGGTCGAGGGGACTGAAGCTTTCTTT,CASSEVEGTEAFF
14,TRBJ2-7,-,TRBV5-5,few,TGTGCCAGCAGCCCTACTTGGGGATCCAACGAGCAGTACTTC,CASSPTWGSNEQYF
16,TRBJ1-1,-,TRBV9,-,TGTGCCAGCAGCGTATTTGCCGAGCGGGGAGGGACTGAAGCTTTCTTT,CASSVFAERGGTEAFF
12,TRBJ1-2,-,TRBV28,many,TGTGCCAGCAGTTCAGGACAGTATGGCTACACCTTC,CASSSGQYGYTF
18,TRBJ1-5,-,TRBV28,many,TGTGCCAGCAGTTCGACCCTGGGAGGCACCTATAGCAATCAGCCCCAGCATTTT,CASSSTLGGTYSNQPQHF
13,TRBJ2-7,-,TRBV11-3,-,TGTGCCAGCAGCCAAGTCCTTTCGGACGAGCAGTACTTC,CASSQVLSDEQYF
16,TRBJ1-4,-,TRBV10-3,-,TGTGCCATCAGTGAGAGTGCAGGGACTGGTAATGAAAAACTGTTTTTT,CAISESAGTGNEKLFF
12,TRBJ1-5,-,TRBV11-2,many,TGTGCCAGCAGGGTGGTCAATCAGCCCCAGCATTTT,CASRVVNQPQHF
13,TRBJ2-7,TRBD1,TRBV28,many,TGTGCCAGCAGGTCCGGGACAGGCTACGAGCAGTACTTC,CASRSGTGYEQYF
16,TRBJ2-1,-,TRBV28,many,TGTGCCAGCAGTTTACACCCAACAGGGCTCTACAATGAGCAGTTCTTC,CASSLHPTGLYNEQFF
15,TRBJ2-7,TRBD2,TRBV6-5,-,TGTGCCAGCAGTTACTCTCGGGAGGCGGACTACGAGCAGTACTTC,CASSYSREADYEQYF
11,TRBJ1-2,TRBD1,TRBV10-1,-,TGCGCCAGACGGACAGGCTATGGCTACACCTTC,CARRTGYGYTF
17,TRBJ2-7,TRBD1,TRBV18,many,TGTGCCAGCTCACCCGACAGGGGATATTCTCGGACGCACGAGCAGTACTTC,CASSPDRGYSRTHEQYF
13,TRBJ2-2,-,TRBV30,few,TGTGCCTGGAGAACGGCGGGGATCGGGGGGCTGTTTTTT,CAWRTAGIGGLFF
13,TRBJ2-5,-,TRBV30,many,TGTGCCATGGATGGGGCCGGAGAAGAGACCCAGTACTTC,CAMDGAGEETQYF
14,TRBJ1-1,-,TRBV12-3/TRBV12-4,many,TGTGCCAGCAGCCCCGGACAGTCGAACACTGAAGCTTTCTTT,CASSPGQSNTEAFF
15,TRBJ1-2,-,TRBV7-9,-,TGTGCCAGCAGCTTACTAGTGACAGGAGCCTATGGCTACACCTTC,CASSLLVTGAYGYTF
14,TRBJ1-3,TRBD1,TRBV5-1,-,TGCGCCAGCAGCGGGGACAGGGCTGGAAACACCATATATTTT,CASSGDRAGNTIYF
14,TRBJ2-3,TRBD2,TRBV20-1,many,TGCAGTGCTAGGACTAGCGGGAGGTCAGATACGCAGTATTTT,CSARTSGRSDTQYF
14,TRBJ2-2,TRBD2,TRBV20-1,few,TGCAGTGCTAGGGTGGGCGGGAGGACCGGGGAGCTGTTTTTT,CSARVGGRTGELFF
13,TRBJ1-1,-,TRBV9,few,TGTGCCAGCAGCGTAGGGGGTAGCTCTGAAGCTTTCTTT,CASSVGGSSEAFF
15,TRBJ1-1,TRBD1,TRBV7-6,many,TGTGCCAGCAGCCCGAACGGGGACAGAAGGAGCGAAGCTTTCTTT,CASSPNGDRRSEAFF
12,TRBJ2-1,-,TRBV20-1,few,TGCAGTGCCCTCGGACCCCTACCTGAGCAGTTCTTC,CSALGPLPEQFF
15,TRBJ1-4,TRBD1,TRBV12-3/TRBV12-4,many,TGTGCCAGCAGTCCCACAGGGGATCCTAATGAAAAACTGTTTTTT,CASSPTGDPNEKLFF
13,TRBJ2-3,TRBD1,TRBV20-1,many,TGCAGTGCTAGGGACAGGTACACAGATACGCAGTATTTT,CSARDRYTDTQYF
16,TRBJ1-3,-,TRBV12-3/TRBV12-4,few,TGTGCCAGCAGTCCGGGACGGCGGAGCTCTGGAAACACCATATATTTT,CASSPGRRSSGNTIYF
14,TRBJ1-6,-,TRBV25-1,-,TGTGCCAGCAGTGAATTTGGGGGTAATTCACCCCTCCACTTT,CASSEFGGNSPLHF
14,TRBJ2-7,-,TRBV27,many,TGTGCCAGCAGTTTATCGGCCCCGTCCTACGAGCAGTACTTC,CASSLSAPSYEQYF